The sequence of this T cell receptor (beta chain) was determined in a study of beta chain features in type 1 diabetes. Study-wide points: Shortening that was moderate but significant affected the TCRB CDR3s of Type 1 diabetes patients in all four CD4+ subsets. The study left unresolved whether HLA type influences TCRB rearrangement. VDJ junctions from patients with type 1 diabetes contained fewer insertions and more deletions.

TCRB transcripts that were expressed got sequenced, as all of the isolated RNA had been reverse transcribed. The protocol was immunoSEQ multiplex PCR, while the TCRdb copy is restricted to in-frame clones and leaves out a portion. The table shows 250,000 to 350,000 clones, with roughly an eighth occurring only once. Trimming took 4 bases from V and 9 from J; bases not matched to a gene: 6. The germline V gene encodes CDR1 SGHRS and CDR2 YFSETQ. The CDR3 runs to 15 residues. This clone was observed a few times. Its antigen is undetermined. The sequencing sample was made of naive CD4+ T cells from blood. This chain connects TRBV5-1 to TRBJ2-1; 14 nucleotides line up with TRBD2. The receptor was isolated from a man between 25 and 39 years old with type 1 diabetes. CDR3 sequence reads: CASSDQGTSGSEQFF. The CDR3 DNA reads as TGCGCCAGCAGCGATCAAGGGACTAGCGGGAGTGAGCAGTTCTTC.